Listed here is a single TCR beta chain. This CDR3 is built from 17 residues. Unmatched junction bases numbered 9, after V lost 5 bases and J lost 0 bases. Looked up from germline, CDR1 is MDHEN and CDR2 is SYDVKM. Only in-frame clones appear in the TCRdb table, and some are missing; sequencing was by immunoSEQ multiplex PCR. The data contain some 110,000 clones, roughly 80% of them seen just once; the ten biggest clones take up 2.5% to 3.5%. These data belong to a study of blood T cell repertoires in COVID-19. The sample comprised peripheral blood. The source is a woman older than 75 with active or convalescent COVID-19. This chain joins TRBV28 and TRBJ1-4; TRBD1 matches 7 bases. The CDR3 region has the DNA TGTGCCAGCAGTCTCACTGACAGGGCTGCAACTAATGAAAAACTGTTTTTT. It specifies CASSLTDRAATNEKLFF.